What follows are 5 T cell receptor beta chains derived from one specimen sequenced in a study of T-cell reconstitution after alpha-beta-depleted transplantation in children. Unique molecular identifiers featured in how the TCRbeta library was prepared. TCRdb used MiXCR to reprocess the PCR reads, holding one entry per CDR3 protein. The data hold a few hundred thousand distinct CDR3 sequences, with 10% to 15% observed a single time. Specimen: PBMCs, mostly from graft donor cells, collected 360 days after TCRalphabeta/CD19-depleted stem cell transplant. The receptors stem from a male patient aged 10 to 17 who had a stem cell transplant for acute myeloid leukemia, so the T cells may come from the graft donor.

This clonotype was observed a handful of times. The chain uses TRBV3-1 and TRBJ1-5; D is unresolved. The V and J ends lost 1 base and 6 bases respectively, with 7 bases between them. CDR1 is LGHDT, CDR2 YNNKEL, per germline (reference sequence). The CDR3 is 13 amino acids. The CDR3 is CASSQGWGQPQHF. CDR3 DNA sequence: TGTGCCAGCAGCCAAGGGTGGGGTCAGCCCCAGCATTTT.

The chain is built from TRBV20-1 and TRBJ2-7; TRBD2 aligns across 9 bases. CDR3 length: 15 amino acids. The J segment lost 3 bases and the V segment lost 1 base, leaving 7 bases of the junction unmatched. Germline V gene lookup returns CDR1 DFQATT and CDR2 SNEGSKA (reference sequence). In DNA form, the CDR3 reads TGCAGTGCTAGAGGTAGGAGACTAGCGGACTACGAGCAGTACTTC. Amino acids: CSARGRRLADYEQYF.

This clonotype came up a few times. The chain has TRBV12-3 or TRBV12-4 and TRBJ2-1; D uncertain. The CDR3 is 16 residues long. V gave up 6 bases and J gave up 5 bases, with 20 bases separating them. For the CDR3, the DNA is TGTGCCAGCAGCAACATGGTGTGGGAACTTGACAATGAGCAGTTCTTC. It yields the protein CASSNMVWELDNEQFF.

This clonotype was found a few times. In nucleotides, the CDR3 is TGTGCCAGCAGCGAGGTGCGGGAGGTCTCCTACGAGCAGTACTTC. Amino acid sequence: CASSEVREVSYEQYF. The J gene is TRBJ2-7, the V gene TRBV4-2, with 8 bases identical to TRBD2. V gave up 5 bases and J gave up 0 bases; unmatched junction bases: 6. Per the germline V gene, CDR1 is LGHNA and CDR2 is YNFKEQ. The CDR3 runs 15 residues.

The chain uses TRBV4-3 and TRBJ2-7; 12 nucleotides line up with TRBD2. V shed 3 bases, J shed 6 bases, and the junction held 12 bases outside the gene matches. This CDR3 region has 17 residues. Germline V gene lookup returns CDR1 LGHNA and CDR2 YSLEER. The CDR3 sequence: CASSQRTSGRSLGEQYF. As DNA, the CDR3 is TGCGCCAGCAGCCAGCGTACTAGCGGGAGGTCCCTAGGCGAGCAGTACTTC.